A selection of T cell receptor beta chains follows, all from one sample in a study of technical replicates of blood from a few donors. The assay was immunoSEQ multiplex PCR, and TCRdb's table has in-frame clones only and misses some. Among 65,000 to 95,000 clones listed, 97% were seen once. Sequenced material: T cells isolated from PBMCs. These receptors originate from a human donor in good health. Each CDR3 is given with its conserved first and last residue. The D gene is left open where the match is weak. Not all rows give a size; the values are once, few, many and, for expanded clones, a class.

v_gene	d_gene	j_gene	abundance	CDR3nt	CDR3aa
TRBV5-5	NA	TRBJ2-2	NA	TGTGCCAGCAGCTTGGCCTTTTGGGGGGGCAACGGGGAGCTGTTTTTT	CASSLAFWGGNGELFF
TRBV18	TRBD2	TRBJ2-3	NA	TGTGCCAGCTCACCAAGCGGGGGGGATACGCAGTATTTT	CASSPSGGDTQYF
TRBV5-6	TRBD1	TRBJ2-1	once	TGTGCCAGCAGCACTGGGACAGGCGACCCATACAATGAGCAGTTCTTC	CASSTGTGDPYNEQFF
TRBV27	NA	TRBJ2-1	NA	TGTGCCAGCAGCACGCAATTTACGGACAACTCCTACAATGAGCAGTTCTTC	CASSTQFTDNSYNEQFF
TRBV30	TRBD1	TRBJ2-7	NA	TGTGCCTGGAGTGTAACCCGGACAGGGGCCTACGAGCAGTACTTC	CAWSVTRTGAYEQYF
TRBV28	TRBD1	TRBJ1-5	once	TGTGCCAGCAGTTTAGGACAGGACTATCAGCCCCAGCATTTT	CASSLGQDYQPQHF
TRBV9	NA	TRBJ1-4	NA	TGTGCCAGCAGCGTGAGGGAAGGGAAGGAAAAACTGTTTTTT	CASSVREGKEKLFF
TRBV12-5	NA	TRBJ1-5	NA	TGTGCTAGTGGTTTAGAAAAGACAGGCATCAATCAGCCCCAGCATTTT	CASGLEKTGINQPQHF
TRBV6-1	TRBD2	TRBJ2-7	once	TGTGCCAGCGCACCAACAAGCGGGATTTACGAGCAGTACTTC	CASAPTSGIYEQYF
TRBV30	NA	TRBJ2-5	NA	TGTGCCTGGAGCATAGCCGCTCAAGAGACCCAGTACTTC	CAWSIAAQETQYF
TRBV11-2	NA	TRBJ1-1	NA	TGTGCCAGCAGCTTAAGAGCAGGGGTCACTGAAGCTTTCTTT	CASSLRAGVTEAFF
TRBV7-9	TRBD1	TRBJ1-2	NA	TGTGCCAGCAGCGGGCCAGGGGGCAATGGCTACACCTTC	CASSGPGGNGYTF
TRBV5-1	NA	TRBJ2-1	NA	TGCGCCAGCAGCTCCACCCCCCAGGGTGAGCAGTTCTTC	CASSSTPQGEQFF
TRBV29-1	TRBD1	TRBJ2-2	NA	TGCAGCGTTGAAGAAAAGAGGGGGCTGAACACCGGGGAGCTGTTTTTT	CSVEEKRGLNTGELFF
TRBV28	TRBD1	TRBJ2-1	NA	TGTGCCAGCAGTTTGGTACAGGGACAGGGGAGGCATGAGCAGTTCTTC	CASSLVQGQGRHEQFF
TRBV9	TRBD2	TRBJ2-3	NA	TGTGCCAGCAGCGTAGATGAAGGACTAGTGACAGATACGCAGTATTTT	CASSVDEGLVTDTQYF
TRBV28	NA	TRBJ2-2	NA	TGTGCCAGCTGCGTCGGCGGGCCTTTCACCGGGGAGCTGTTTTTT	CASCVGGPFTGELFF